The 17 T cell receptor beta chains in this list originate from one sample, sequenced in a study of siplizumab effects on memory and regulatory T cells. Sequenced by immunoSEQ multiplex PCR; TCRdb stores in-frame clones only, minus some. The sample contains roughly 120,000 clones, roughly nine tenths of which appear only once. The sample was Tregs sorted from blood. The receptor source for this set is a human donor in good health.

V gene TRBV5-1 combines with J gene TRBJ2-5, with D perhaps being TRBD1 or TRBD2 (7 bases each). Trimming left V 3 bases short and J 5 bases short, with 17 bases between. This CDR3 comprises 15 residues. Germline CDR1 reads SGHRS; CDR2 reads YFSETQ. CDR3 nucleotides: TGCGCCAGCAGCTATCTTCACAGGGGAGGGGAGACCCAGTACTTC. It encodes CASSYLHRGGETQYF.

The chain employs TRBV5-8 and TRBJ2-1; D possibly matches TRBD1 or TRBD2 (5 bases each). Germline CDR1 is SGHTS and CDR2 is YDEGEE. The CDR3 consists of 17 residues. Trimming removed 0 bases at V and 0 bases at J, with 13 bases between. The CDR3: CASSLGLWGSSYNEQFF. The CDR3 DNA is TGTGCCAGCAGCTTGGGTCTGTGGGGGTCCTCCTACAATGAGCAGTTCTTC.

This chain links TRBV5-1 with TRBJ2-3; D may be TRBD1 (6 bases). Per the germline V gene, CDR1 is SGHRS and CDR2 is YFSETQ. The CDR3 is made up of 14 amino acids. With 0 bases removed from V and 3 bases from J, the gap between germline ends came to 8 bases. The CDR3 coding sequence is TGCGCCAGCAGCTTGGACAGGGTGACAGATACGCAGTATTTT. This sequence encodes CASSLDRVTDTQYF.

The sample holds a few counts of this clone. This chain connects TRBV6-5 to TRBJ1-3; D is unclear. Trimming pared 8 bases from V and 2 bases from J, leaving 4 bases between. CDR1 and CDR2 (germline): MNHEY, SVGAGI. The CDR3 extends over 11 amino acids. The CDR3 DNA is TGTGCCAGCGGAACTGGAAACACCATATATTTT. Protein: CASGTGNTIYF.

This clone was picked up one time. This sequence joins TRBV9 and TRBJ2-2; TRBD2 is a possible D gene (5 bases). V lost 0 bases to trimming and J lost 2 bases, with 11 bases between them. The CDR3 length is 16 residues. The germline V gene has CDR1 SGDLS and CDR2 YYNGEE. The CDR3 sequence: CASSVVASLNTGELFF. The CDR3 DNA follows: TGTGCCAGCAGCGTAGTCGCTAGCCTTAACACCGGGGAGCTGTTTTTT. The complete variable domain, with remaining parts taken from reference TRBV9 and TRBJ2-2, reads DSGVTQTPKHLITATGQRVTLRCSPRSGDLSVYWYQQSLDQGLQFLIQYYNGEERAKGNILERFSAQQFPDLHSELNLSSLELGDSALYFCASSVVASLNTGELFFGEGSRLTVL.

The chain carries TRBV6-5 and TRBJ1-2; TRBD1 might be the D (5 bases). There are 13 residues in the CDR3. V lost 6 bases and J 7 bases, leaving 15 bases between the germline ends. Looked up from germline, CDR1 is MNHEY and CDR2 is SVGAGI. The CDR3 reads CASRQTGERGYTF. Written as DNA, the CDR3 is TGTGCCAGCAGACAAACGGGGGAACGTGGCTACACCTTC.

The chain employs TRBV20-1 and TRBJ2-4; D is uncertain. CDR3 size: 11 residues. Germline values: CDR1 DFQATT, CDR2 SNEGSKA (reference sequence). Trimming removed 4 bases at V and 8 bases at J, with 9 bases between. The CDR3 here is CSANRKDIQYF. The CDR3 nucleotides read TGCAGTGCTAACCGAAAGGACATTCAGTACTTC.

V gene TRBV6-1 combines with J gene TRBJ2-1; D gene uncertain. Germline loops: CDR1 MNHNS, CDR2 SASEGT. Between the trimmed V and J ends, which lost 7 bases and 7 bases, there was a span of 8 bases. The CDR3 consists of 11 residues. CDR3 sequence reads: CASTNLNEQFF. The CDR3 nucleotides read TGTGCCAGCACCAATCTGAATGAGCAGTTCTTC.

The chain recombines TRBV9 with TRBJ1-2, with D hard to call. CDR1 and CDR2 from the germline V gene are SGDLS and YYNGEE. The CDR3 extends over 13 amino acids. V gave up 3 bases and J gave up 6 bases, with 12 bases separating them. CDR3 coding DNA: TGTGCCAGCAGCGCGGTGGCAGGTGATGGCTACACCTTC. Protein sequence: CASSAVAGDGYTF.

This clone was found once. The chain carries TRBV7-2 and TRBJ2-1; 9 nucleotides match TRBD2. CDR3 length: 16 residues. Germline V gene lookup returns CDR1 SGHTA and CDR2 FQGNSA. Trimming removed 5 bases from V and 6 bases from J; junction bases left unmatched: 11. The CDR3 reads CASSGTSLRRPNEQFF. The DNA of the CDR3 is TGTGCCAGCAGCGGGACTAGCCTAAGAAGGCCCAATGAGCAGTTCTTC.

The rearrangement joins TRBV6-5 to TRBJ1-2; tentative D call: TRBD1 (6 bases). Trimming removed 6 bases at V and 0 bases at J, with 11 bases between. CDR1 and CDR2 (germline): MNHEY, SVGAGI. The CDR3 is made up of 14 amino acids. CDR3 sequence reads: CASSPTGANYGYTF. CDR3 DNA: TGTGCCAGCAGCCCGACAGGAGCTAACTATGGCTACACCTTC.

The chain employs TRBV2 and TRBJ2-3, with TRBD1 as a possible D gene (5 bases). This CDR3 comprises 17 residues. V shed 3 bases and J shed 0 bases, with 16 bases lying between them. Looked up from germline, CDR1 is SNHLY and CDR2 is FYNNEI. The CDR3 spells CASSDTQGFSSTDTQYF. The CDR3 nucleotides read TGTGCCAGCAGTGATACCCAGGGATTTAGTAGCACAGATACGCAGTATTTT.

This clone occurred a few times. The chain is built from TRBV6-6 and TRBJ2-3, with a tentative D call TRBD2 (6 bases). Trimming stripped 0 bases from V and 4 bases from J, with 8 bases between. From germline, CDR1 is MNHNY and CDR2 SVGAGI (reference sequence). CDR3 size: 14 residues. DNA for the CDR3: TGTGCCAGCAGTTACTCGTCTAGCGCAGATACGCAGTATTTT. This encodes CASSYSSSADTQYF.

V gene TRBV27 combines with J gene TRBJ1-1, with D possibly being TRBD1 (6 bases). There are 15 residues in the CDR3. The V gene's germline CDR1 is MNHEY and CDR2 SMNVEV (reference sequence). V was clipped by 6 bases and J by 1 base, with 15 bases between them. In nucleotides, the CDR3 is TGTGCCAGCAGCCGGATCGGGGGCCCGAACACTGAAGCTTTCTTT. Translation: CASSRIGGPNTEAFF.

In its sample, this clone was seen a few times. This sequence joins TRBV7-9 and TRBJ1-6; 7 bases align to TRBD1. In germline, CDR1 is SEHNR, CDR2 FQNEAQ (reference sequence). The length of the CDR3 is 15 residues. Trimming removed 5 bases from V and 2 bases from J; junction bases left unmatched: 3. The CDR3 spells CASSPGQTYNSPLHF. For the CDR3, the DNA is TGTGCCAGCAGCCCGGGACAGACCTATAATTCACCCCTCCACTTT.

For the CDR3, the DNA is TGTGCCATCAGTGTGGGGACTAGCACGAAGGGTGAGCAGTTCTTC. It specifies CAISVGTSTKGEQFF. This chain uses TRBV10-3 with TRBJ2-1, with 9 bases lining up with TRBD2. V shed 4 bases and J 9 bases; nucleotides not matched to a gene: 10. The CDR3 extends over 15 amino acids. Germline-derived CDR1 and CDR2 are ENHRY and SYGVKD.

The chain is built from TRBV15 and TRBJ2-7; a weak D match, TRBD2 (6 bases). Trimming took off 5 bases at V and 7 bases at J, with 21 bases between the two ends. Germline lookup yields CDR1 LNHNV and CDR2 YYDKDF (reference sequence). The CDR3 extends over 15 amino acids. For the CDR3, the DNA is TGTGCCACCAGCTTCAAGTGGGGGACCGGGAGAGAGCAGTACTTC. Translated, it gives CATSFKWGTGREQYF.